The 8 T cell receptor beta chains below were found in one sample sequenced in a study of blood T cell repertoires in COVID-19 (dated by TCRdb to between 2020 and 2021). The library was prepared using the immunoSEQ multiplex PCR assay. The immuneACCESS repertoire file appears here via TCRdb, limited to in-frame rearrangements. These files lack a portion of the clones; in checked studies, under half of the deficit traces to unresolved V genes, and the cause of the others is not known. The sample data list 110,000 to 150,000 clones, and under 90% of these were observed just once. The ten largest clones add up to about 3.5% of the sample. Sequencing was done on a sample of peripheral blood. All receptors derive from a man between 65 and 80 years old who had recovered from COVID-19.

The chain links TRBV13 to TRBJ1-1; 8 bases line up with TRBD1. Germline V gene lookup returns CDR1 PRHDT and CDR2 FYEKMQ (reference sequence). With V trimmed by 9 bases and J by 8 bases, 8 bases remained unmatched. The CDR3 runs 12 residues. The CDR3 bases are TGTGCCAGTGCACCAGGGGGCCGGGAAGCTTTCTTT. Translation gives CASAPGGREAFF.

The rearrangement uses TRBV19 and TRBJ2-1; D is ambiguous. V lost 0 bases, J lost 4 bases, and 7 bases lay in between. Germline V gene data show CDR1 as LNHDA and CDR2 as SQIVND (reference sequence). CDR3 length: 14 residues. This CDR3 reads CASSIDGSYNEQFF. CDR3 DNA: TGTGCCAGTAGTATAGACGGGTCGTACAATGAGCAGTTCTTC.

The V gene is TRBV9, the J gene TRBJ2-1; 9 bases map to TRBD2. The CDR3 has 15 residues. Trimming took 4 bases from V and 6 from J; bases not matched to a gene: 8. CDR1 is SGDLS, CDR2 YYNGEE, per germline. CDR3 sequence reads: CASSPDGTSLNEQFF. The CDR3 DNA reads TGTGCCAGCAGCCCAGATGGGACTAGCCTCAATGAGCAGTTCTTC.

This clone has a single count. The chain combines TRBV5-1 with TRBJ2-7; tentatively, D is TRBD1 (6 bases). Germline-derived CDR1 and CDR2 are SGHRS and YFSETQ. This CDR3 spans 14 amino acids. The V and J ends lost 4 bases and 2 bases respectively, with 13 bases between them. The chain's CDR3 is CASSPQGSPYEQYF. CDR3 sequence (DNA): TGCGCCAGCAGCCCCCAGGGGAGCCCCTACGAGCAGTACTTC.

The chain joins TRBV19 to TRBJ2-1; D call uncertain. The CDR3 runs to 12 residues. The V end lost 5 bases, the J end lost 4 bases, and 6 bases lay between the germline ends. The germline CDR1 and CDR2 sequences are LNHDA and SQIVND (reference sequence). The chain's CDR3 is CASSFQYNEQFF. DNA for the CDR3: TGTGCCAGTAGTTTCCAGTACAATGAGCAGTTCTTC.

The rearrangement links TRBV6-1 to TRBJ2-7; TRBD2 matches at 9 bases. CDR3 length: 15 residues. Germline V gene sequence: CDR1 MNHNS, CDR2 SASEGT. The V segment lost 1 base and the J segment 6 bases; nucleotides outside the gene matches: 7. DNA for the CDR3: TGTGCCAGCAGTGAAGATAGCGGGAGAGCTGGCGAGCAGTACTTC. This encodes CASSEDSGRAGEQYF.

This clone showed up just once. The gene calls are TRBV6-4 and TRBJ1-2; 8 nucleotides match TRBD1. Per the germline V gene, CDR1 is MRHNA and CDR2 is SNTAGT. CDR3 length: 17 residues. V was clipped by 0 bases and J by 8 bases; unmatched bases: 14. CDR3 residues: CASSDSEGQGAGAGYTF. CDR3 in DNA: TGTGCCAGCAGTGACTCAGAGGGTCAGGGGGCAGGAGCGGGCTACACCTTC.

This clone was detected a few times. This chain connects TRBV18 to TRBJ1-1; D gene unclear. This CDR3 spans 13 amino acids. Germline CDR1 reads KGHSH; CDR2 reads LQKENI. V shed 5 bases and J shed 0 bases, with 7 bases lying between them. CDR3 region: CASSSQLNTEAFF. The CDR3 bases are TGTGCCAGCTCATCACAGCTGAACACTGAAGCTTTCTTT.